Each of the 28 T cell receptor beta chains below was sequenced from the same sample in a study of T cells in Graves' hyperthyroidism and ophthalmopathy. Amplification yielded TCR beta CDR3 regions, with RNA transcripts as the source. HTBI primers were employed in a first-round RT-PCR of the TCR CDR3. Via MiXCR, TCRdb re-called the multiplex PCR reads, giving one row per CDR3 protein. Here the sample spans about 640,000 distinct CDR3 sequences, more than 20% being singletons. Specimen: blood. The receptors come from a man younger than 40 with Graves' ophthalmopathy.

Notes on this clonotype: The junction departs from the called germline gene at one end, perhaps through a read error. The chain is built from TRBV15 and TRBJ2-1; unclear D gene. The CDR3 runs to 15 residues. Germline values: CDR1 LNHNV, CDR2 YYDKDF (reference sequence). As DNA, the CDR3 is TGTGCCACCAGCAGAGAGAGGAGCTCCTACAATGGGCAGTTCTTC. This translates into CATSRERSSYNGQFF.

This clonotype was seen ten or more times. The gene calls are TRBV30 and TRBJ1-2; D may be TRBD1 (5 bases). V lost 1 base, J lost 4 bases, and 13 bases lay in between. Per the germline V gene, CDR1 is GTSNPN and CDR2 is SVGIG (reference sequence). This CDR3 region has 14 residues. For the CDR3, the DNA is TGTGCCTGGAGTGCTCCCGACAGACCCTATGGCTACACCTTC. The encoded protein is CAWSAPDRPYGYTF.

The chain joins TRBV28 to TRBJ1-5; D remains unclear. This CDR3 spans 14 amino acids. Germline CDR1 MDHEN, CDR2 SYDVKM. V lost 3 bases and J lost 4, with 10 bases in between. In DNA form, the CDR3 reads TGTGCCAGCAGTTTGACTGCGATTAATCAGCCCCAGCATTTT. This codes for CASSLTAINQPQHF.

The chain has TRBV20-1 and TRBJ2-1; unclear D gene. CDR1 DFQATT and CDR2 SNEGSKA come from the germline V gene (reference sequence). The ends were cut back, 4 bases at V and 5 bases at J, with 18 bases in the middle. The CDR3 has 15 amino acids. The CDR3 region is CSAKQWRRSDNEQFF. The CDR3 nucleotides are TGCAGTGCTAAACAGTGGCGTCGGAGTGACAATGAGCAGTTCTTC.

This clonotype was recorded many times. The rearrangement links TRBV20-1 to TRBJ2-2; weak D call: TRBD2 (6 bases). There are 15 residues in the CDR3. V was cut by 1 base and J by 2 bases, with 11 bases left in between. The germline V gene encodes CDR1 DFQATT and CDR2 SNEGSKA (reference sequence). CDR3 in DNA: TGCAGTGCTAGAGTGGTTGGACTAAACACCGGGGAGCTGTTTTTT. It translates to CSARVVGLNTGELFF.

The chain carries TRBV29-1 and TRBJ1-2; no definite D call. The CDR3 extends over 12 amino acids. Trimming shortened V by 2 bases and J by 8 bases, and 12 bases separated the two germline ends. Germline V gene lookup returns CDR1 SQVTM and CDR2 ANQGSEA. CDR3 sequence (DNA): TGCAGCGTTGAACTCCGAGGCGGCGGCTACACCTTC. The encoded protein is CSVELRGGGYTF.

This clonotype has only a few counts. The chain combines TRBV27 with TRBJ1-5; the D gene is possibly TRBD1 (5 bases). This CDR3 spans 15 amino acids. Trimming stripped 3 bases from V and 2 bases from J, with 11 bases between. The germline V gene encodes CDR1 MNHEY and CDR2 SMNVEV (reference sequence). The CDR3 nucleotides read TGTGCCAGCAGTTTCTCAGGGCCGGGCAATCAGCCCCAGCATTTT. As protein: CASSFSGPGNQPQHF.

This clonotype was recorded many times. The rearrangement joins TRBV29-1 to TRBJ2-7, with unresolved D. The CDR3 loop spans 11 amino acids. V shed 5 bases and J shed 3 bases, with 8 bases lying between them. CDR1 SQVTM and CDR2 ANQGSEA come from the germline V gene. DNA of the CDR3: TGCAGCGTTCAAAAGGACTACGAGCAGTACTTC. This encodes CSVQKDYEQYF.

This clonotype was counted at least ten times. CDR3 sequence reads: CASSLVAGGYEQFF. The CDR3 coding sequence is TGTGCCAGCAGCTTAGTAGCGGGAGGGTATGAGCAGTTCTTC. This chain links TRBV7-2 with TRBJ2-1; 11 bases map to TRBD2. The CDR3 totals 14 residues. V trimming: 1 base; J trimming: 8 bases; junction bases outside the gene matches: 1. Germline loops: CDR1 SGHTA, CDR2 FQGNSA.

This clonotype was detected only a few times. The V and J genes are TRBV6-1 and TRBJ2-6, with 8 nucleotides matching TRBD2. Germline V gene data show CDR1 as MNHNS and CDR2 as SASEGT. The CDR3 has 18 residues. Unmatched junction bases numbered 9, after V lost 5 bases and J lost 0 bases. CDR3 region: CASSFIAGTHSGANVLTF. The CDR3 nucleotides read TGTGCCAGCAGTTTCATAGCGGGGACTCACTCTGGGGCCAACGTCCTGACTTTC.

There are many counts of this clonotype. The rearrangement links TRBV11-2 to TRBJ2-3; possible D gene TRBD2, 6 bases. The V and J ends lost 1 base and 4 bases respectively, with 21 bases between them. CDR1 and CDR2 (germline): SGHAT, FQNNGV. The CDR3 totals 18 residues. CDR3 sequence reads: CASSLVPPGLRTADTQYF. The DNA for the CDR3 is TGTGCCAGCAGCTTAGTCCCGCCGGGACTCAGAACAGCAGATACGCAGTATTTT.

This chain connects TRBV6-1 to TRBJ2-1, with 13 bases fitting TRBD2. CDR3 length: 19 residues. Germline CDR1 MNHNS, CDR2 SASEGT. Germline trimming cut 4 bases from V and 0 bases from J; bases unmatched to any gene: 9. DNA of the CDR3: TGTGCCAGCAGTGGGGGGACTAGCGGGATTTATCTCTCCTACAATGAGCAGTTCTTC. As protein: CASSGGTSGIYLSYNEQFF.

The chain employs TRBV12-3 or TRBV12-4 and TRBJ2-2; 10 bases fit TRBD2. V shed 8 bases, J shed 5 bases, and the junction held 20 bases outside the gene matches. There are 19 residues in the CDR3. In DNA, the CDR3 is TGTGCCAGCTCATTACCCCAAGCTAAAAGGACTAGCGGTACCGGGGAGCTGTTTTTT. Amino acid sequence: CASSLPQAKRTSGTGELFF.

This clonotype showed up many times. V gene TRBV20-1 combines with J gene TRBJ2-1; the match to TRBD2 covers 11 bases. The J segment lost 4 bases and the V segment lost 3 bases, leaving 2 bases of the junction unmatched. The CDR3 consists of 14 residues. Germline V gene lookup returns CDR1 DFQATT and CDR2 SNEGSKA (reference sequence). In DNA, the CDR3 is TGCAGTGCTAGCAGACTAGCGGGATACAATGAGCAGTTCTTC. It specifies CSASRLAGYNEQFF.

The rearrangement joins TRBV19 to TRBJ1-5, with a weak D call TRBD1 (5 bases). V was shortened by 5 bases and J by 2 bases, with 13 bases between the two germline ends. The CDR3 consists of 15 residues. From germline, CDR1 is LNHDA and CDR2 SQIVND (reference sequence). CDR3 loop: CASSGKGHGNQPQHF. CDR3 sequence (DNA): TGTGCCAGTAGTGGGAAGGGGCACGGCAATCAGCCCCAGCATTTT. Based on the CDR3 plus reference TRBV19 and TRBJ1-5, the full variable domain is DGGITQSPKYLFRKEGQNVTLSCEQNLNHDAMYWYRQDPGQGLRLIYYSQIVNDFQKGDIAEGYSVSREKKESFPLTVTSAQKNPTAFYLCASSGKGHGNQPQHFGDGTRLSIL.

The V gene is TRBV5-5, the J gene TRBJ2-5; D is perhaps TRBD2 (6 bases). CDR1 is SGHKS, CDR2 YYEKEE, per germline (reference sequence). With 3 bases removed from V and 0 bases from J, the gap between germline ends came to 12 bases. This CDR3 region has 15 residues. This CDR3 is CASSSLGGYQETQYF. The CDR3 DNA reads TGTGCCAGCAGCTCGCTGGGGGGTTACCAAGAGACCCAGTACTTC.

This chain uses TRBV20-1 with TRBJ2-7, with 7 positions matching TRBD1. CDR1 is DFQATT, CDR2 SNEGSKA, per germline (reference sequence). V was clipped by 0 bases and J by 0 bases; unmatched bases: 2. The CDR3 sequence is 14 residues long. In nucleotides, the CDR3 is TGCAGTGCTAGAGAAGGGACAGACTCCTACGAGCAGTACTTC. Translating gives CSAREGTDSYEQYF.

This chain links TRBV4-1 with TRBJ1-1; D perhaps matches TRBD1 (5 bases). V was trimmed by 0 bases and J by 4 bases, leaving 21 bases between them. The CDR3 runs to 18 residues. Germline values: CDR1 MGHRA, CDR2 YSYEKL. The CDR3 loop reads CASSQDLNSLFGGTEAFF. The CDR3 nucleotides read TGCGCCAGCAGCCAAGATCTTAACTCACTTTTTGGGGGCACTGAAGCTTTCTTT.

This clonotype was recorded many times. The rearrangement links TRBV12-5 to TRBJ2-7; a possible D gene is TRBD2 (7 bases). The CDR3 consists of 17 residues. Germline V gives CDR1 LGHNT, CDR2 FRNRAP. The V and J ends lost 0 bases and 7 bases respectively, with 22 bases between them. The CDR3 DNA reads TGTGCTAGTGGTTTGGTAGTCCGGGCGGGGGCCCCTCGGGAGCAGTACTTC. Translation: CASGLVVRAGAPREQYF.

This clonotype was detected only a few times. The gene calls are TRBV9 and TRBJ2-7; 10 bases match TRBD2. J was trimmed by 3 bases and V by 3 bases; bases with no gene match: 3. CDR3 size: 14 residues. Germline CDR1 is SGDLS and CDR2 is YYNGEE. As DNA, the CDR3 is TGTGCCAGCAGCGGCGAGCGGGAGGGCTACGAGCAGTACTTC. It yields the protein CASSGEREGYEQYF.

This clonotype was counted at least ten times. J is TRBJ2-7 and V is TRBV28, with 8 bases matching TRBD2. Unmatched junction bases numbered 11, after V lost 0 bases and J lost 4 bases. CDR1 is MDHEN and CDR2 is SYDVKM in the germline V gene. The CDR3 is 17 amino acids. The CDR3 nucleotides read TGTGCCAGCAGTTTATGGTCAGCGGGAGAAGTTGGGTACGAGCAGTACTTC. Translated, it gives CASSLWSAGEVGYEQYF.

This clonotype was recorded many times. The rearrangement joins TRBV30 to TRBJ1-3; D is undetermined. The CDR3 extends over 12 amino acids. Germline CDR1 reads GTSNPN; CDR2 reads SVGIG (reference sequence). V was shortened by 5 bases and J by 0 bases, with 5 bases between the two germline ends. CDR3 coding DNA: TGTGCCTGGGGGAACTCTGGAAACACCATATATTTT. It codes for CAWGNSGNTIYF.

The V and J genes are TRBV6-4 and TRBJ2-1; 9 bases fit TRBD2. Germline lookup yields CDR1 MRHNA and CDR2 SNTAGT. V lost 6 bases to trimming and J lost 8 bases; unmatched junction nucleotides: 11. The CDR3 is 15 residues long. The CDR3, as DNA: TGTGCCAGCAGCCTTAGCGGGAGCGCTCAGGATGAGCAGTTCTTC. As protein: CASSLSGSAQDEQFF.

This clonotype has ten or more counts. This chain joins TRBV12-3 or TRBV12-4 and TRBJ2-1, with 7 bases fitting TRBD1. Losses at the gene ends were 7 bases for V and 4 bases for J; bases not matched to a gene: 7. This CDR3 contains 14 residues. The CDR3 is CASTRTGAYNEQFF. The CDR3 nucleotides are TGTGCCAGCACCCGAACAGGGGCTTACAATGAGCAGTTCTTC.

The CDR3 loop reads CASSYAGSTFTDTQYF. CDR3 bases: TGTGCCAGCAGTTACGCCGGGTCTACTTTCACAGATACGCAGTATTTT. V is TRBV28 and J is TRBJ2-3; no reliable D call. CDR1 MDHEN and CDR2 SYDVKM come from the germline V gene. The CDR3 runs 16 residues. Trimming took off 4 bases at V and 2 bases at J, with 16 bases between the two ends.

This clonotype came up a few times. This chain links TRBV30 with TRBJ1-4; weak D call: TRBD1 (6 bases). V was pared by 5 bases and J by 3 bases, with 10 bases between. The CDR3 consists of 13 residues. Germline loops: CDR1 GTSNPN, CDR2 SVGIG (reference sequence). Written as DNA, the CDR3 is TGTGCCTGGTCAGGGGTGCCTAATGAAAAACTGTTTTTT. It is translated as CAWSGVPNEKLFF.

This clonotype was detected ten times or more. This rearrangement joins TRBV7-9 to TRBJ1-1; D is perhaps TRBD1 (5 bases). V dropped 3 bases and J dropped 4 bases, with 9 bases sitting between them. There are 13 residues in the CDR3. Germline assignment: CDR1 SEHNR and CDR2 FQNEAQ (reference sequence). The CDR3 DNA is TGTGCCAGCAGCTTCGGGACCATCACTGAAGCTTTCTTT. The encoded protein is CASSFGTITEAFF.

This clonotype was found many times. This sequence joins TRBV28 and TRBJ1-1; D gene ambiguous. This CDR3 has 18 residues. Per germline, CDR1 MDHEN and CDR2 SYDVKM. Trimming left V 5 bases short and J 3 bases short, with 25 bases between. The CDR3 nucleotides read TGTGCCAGCAGTCCTCGTTTCCCGGCCGCCGAGGGCTACACTGAAGCTTTCTTT. Translation: CASSPRFPAAEGYTEAFF.